This T cell receptor (beta chain) was identified during a study of T cells in Graves' hyperthyroidism and ophthalmopathy. General study points: Stable hyperthyroidism was separated from ophthalmopathy by a model based on 13 V-J features.

This clonotype was counted at least ten times. Its target is not known. Amplification targeted TCR beta CDR3 regions from RNA transcripts. The primer set for the first-round RT-PCR of the TCR CDR3 was HTBI. A single record per CDR3 protein comes from TCRdb applying MiXCR to the multiplex PCR reads. The sample carries fewer than 900,000 distinct CDR3 sequences, 15% to 20% recorded once. This TCR derives from a woman in her forties or fifties with Graves' hyperthyroidism that later progressed to Graves' ophthalmopathy. Sequenced sample: blood.

In DNA, the CDR3 is TGCGCCAGCAGCTCTATTCGGCAGGGTAGCTACGAGCAGTACTTC. It yields the protein CASSSIRQGSYEQYF. The chain uses TRBV5-1 and TRBJ2-7; a weak D match, TRBD1 (5 bases). V was shortened by 3 bases and J by 3 bases, with 16 bases between the two germline ends. Germline CDR1 and CDR2: SGHRS and YFSETQ. This CDR3 is built from 15 residues. The full variable domain, its missing parts supplied by reference TRBV5-1 and TRBJ2-7, is KAGVTQTPRYLIKTRGQQVTLSCSPISGHRSVSWYQQTPGQGLQFLFEYFSETQRNKGNFPGRFSGRQFSNSRSEMNVSTLELGDSALYLCASSSIRQGSYEQYFGPGTRLTVT.